The 8 T cell receptor beta chains in this list originate from one sample, sequenced in a study of regulatory dendritic cells for organ transplantation. Clones were read by immunoSEQ multiplex PCR, and TCRdb kept only the in-frame ones, dropping some. Here the sample spans around 12,000 clones, roughly 91% being singletons. The antigens these receptors bind are not known. CFSE-labeled sorted T cells met regulatory or mature dendritic cells for more than four days. Sequenced material: naive CD8+ T cells from blood cultured with regulatory dendritic cells. Described subset: CD45RA+ naive T cells. These receptors came from a human donor in good health.

This clone was counted once. This chain links TRBV2 with TRBJ2-3; D is perhaps TRBD2 (5 bases). In germline, CDR1 is SNHLY, CDR2 FYNNEI. The CDR3 spans 14 residues. V lost 4 bases to trimming and J lost 2 bases, with 10 bases between them. CDR3 sequence reads: CASSVGEDTDTQYF. The CDR3 DNA is TGTGCCAGCAGTGTCGGGGAAGACACAGATACGCAGTATTTT.

On this clone itself: The junction does not match germline at one end; this may be a read error. V usage is TRBV27 and J usage is TRBJ1-2, with TRBD1 matching over 11 bases. The CDR3 spans 15 residues. Germline V gene sequence: CDR1 MNHEY, CDR2 SMNVEV (reference sequence). The CDR3 nucleotides read TGTGCCCGCAGTACGGGACAGGGGGAAATTCCTCTCTACACCTTC. Amino acid sequence: CARSTGQGEIPLYTF.

This clone turned up a few times. The chain couples TRBV4-2 to TRBJ1-1, with D maybe TRBD1 (5 bases). Germline CDR1 reads LGHNA; CDR2 reads YNFKEQ. The CDR3 spans 16 residues. V shed 6 bases and J shed 2 bases, with 19 bases lying between them. CDR3 sequence reads: CASSPKGKGLNTEAFF. CDR3 DNA: TGTGCCAGCAGTCCTAAGGGGAAGGGGTTAAACACTGAAGCTTTCTTT.

J is TRBJ2-4 and V is TRBV6-5; the D is unclear. Germline V gives CDR1 MNHEY, CDR2 SVGAGI. V was clipped by 0 bases and J by 9 bases, with 9 bases between them. The CDR3 extends over 13 amino acids. CDR3 bases: TGTGCCAGCAGTTACTCGACCGGCTCCATTCAGTACTTC. Protein: CASSYSTGSIQYF.

V and J are TRBV2 and TRBJ2-1, with 8 bases lining up with TRBD1. The CDR3 runs 15 residues. Germline V lookup: CDR1 SNHLY, CDR2 FYNNEI. Trimming removed 6 bases from V and 1 base from J; junction bases left unmatched: 5. CDR3 DNA sequence: TGTGCCAGCAGCGCGGACAGGGAATCCTACAATGAGCAGTTCTTC. Protein product: CASSADRESYNEQFF.

With respect to this clone: This specimen includes other DNA sequences encoding the same CDR3. V and J are TRBV5-1 and TRBJ2-1; D might be TRBD1 or TRBD2, each matching 5 bases. In germline, CDR1 is SGHRS, CDR2 YFSETQ. V gave up 8 bases and J gave up 1 base, with 13 bases separating them. The CDR3 contains 14 residues. The CDR3 reads CASGRDDSYNEQFF. In DNA, the CDR3 is TGCGCCAGTGGAAGGGACGATTCCTACAATGAGCAGTTCTTC.

This clone was detected a few times. J is TRBJ1-2 and V is TRBV28; D not resolved. Germline V gene sequence: CDR1 MDHEN, CDR2 SYDVKM. Trimming removed 4 bases at V and 5 bases at J, with 8 bases between. This CDR3 region has 12 residues. CDR3 residues: CASSSGEYGYTF. The CDR3 bases are TGTGCCAGCAGTTCAGGAGAGTATGGCTACACCTTC.

The chain has TRBV18 and TRBJ2-1, with D unresolved. Between the trimmed V and J ends, which lost 2 bases and 3 bases, there was a span of 11 bases. This CDR3 region has 15 residues. The germline CDR1 and CDR2 sequences are KGHSH and LQKENI. CDR3 sequence (DNA): TGTGCCAGCTCACCAGAGTCGAGGTACTACAATGAGCAGTTCTTC. Translation gives CASSPESRYYNEQFF.